This T cell receptor (beta chain) was recorded in a study of blood T cell repertoires in COVID-19. Some clones are missing from TCRdb's copy, which holds only in-frame ones; the method was immunoSEQ multiplex PCR. The sample has approximately 280,000 clones; around 91% are singletons. Between the trimmed V and J ends, which lost 0 bases and 2 bases, there was a span of 16 bases. Germline V lookup: CDR1 ENHRY, CDR2 SYGVKD. The CDR3 totals 18 residues. The chain uses TRBV10-3 and TRBJ1-4; D not resolved. Sequencing was done on a sample of peripheral blood. This clonotype originated in a woman in her sixties or seventies with acute or convalescent COVID-19. The DNA of the CDR3 is TGTGCCATCAGTGAGTCTTTTTTTGGAGGGAAGACTAATGAAAAACTGTTTTTT. Its protein product is CAISESFFGGKTNEKLFF.